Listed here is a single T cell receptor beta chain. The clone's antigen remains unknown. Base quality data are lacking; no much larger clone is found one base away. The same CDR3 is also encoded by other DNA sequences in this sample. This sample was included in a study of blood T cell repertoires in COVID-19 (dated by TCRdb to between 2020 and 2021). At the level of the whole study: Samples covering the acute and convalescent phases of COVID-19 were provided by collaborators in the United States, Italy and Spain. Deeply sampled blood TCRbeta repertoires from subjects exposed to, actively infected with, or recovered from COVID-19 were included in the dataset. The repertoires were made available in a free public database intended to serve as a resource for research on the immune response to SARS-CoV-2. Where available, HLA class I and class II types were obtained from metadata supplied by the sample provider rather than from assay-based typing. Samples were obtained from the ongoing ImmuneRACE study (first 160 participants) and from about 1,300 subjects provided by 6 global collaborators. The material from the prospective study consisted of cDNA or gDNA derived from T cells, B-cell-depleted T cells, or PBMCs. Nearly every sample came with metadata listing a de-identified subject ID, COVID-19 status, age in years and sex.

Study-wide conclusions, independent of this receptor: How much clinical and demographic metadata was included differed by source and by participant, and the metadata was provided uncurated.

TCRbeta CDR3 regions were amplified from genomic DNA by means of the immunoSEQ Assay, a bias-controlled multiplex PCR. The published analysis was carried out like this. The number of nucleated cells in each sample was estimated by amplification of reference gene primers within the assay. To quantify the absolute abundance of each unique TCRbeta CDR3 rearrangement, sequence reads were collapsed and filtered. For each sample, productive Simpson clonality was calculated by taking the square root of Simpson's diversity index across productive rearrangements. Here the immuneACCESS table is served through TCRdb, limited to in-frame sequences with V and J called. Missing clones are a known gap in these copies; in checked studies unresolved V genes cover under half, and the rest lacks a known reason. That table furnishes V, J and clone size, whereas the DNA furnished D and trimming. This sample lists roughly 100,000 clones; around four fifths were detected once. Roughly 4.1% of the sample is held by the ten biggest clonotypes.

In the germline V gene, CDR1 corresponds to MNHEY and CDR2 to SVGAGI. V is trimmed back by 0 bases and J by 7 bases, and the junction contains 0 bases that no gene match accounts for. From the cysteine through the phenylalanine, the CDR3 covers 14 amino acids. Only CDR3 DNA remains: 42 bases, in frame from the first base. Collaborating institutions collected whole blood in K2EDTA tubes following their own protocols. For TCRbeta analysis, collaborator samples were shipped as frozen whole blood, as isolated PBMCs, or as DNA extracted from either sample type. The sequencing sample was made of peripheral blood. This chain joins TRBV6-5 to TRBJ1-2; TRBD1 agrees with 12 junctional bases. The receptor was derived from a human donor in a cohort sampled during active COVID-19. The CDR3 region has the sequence CASSYSGQGAGYTF. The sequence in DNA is TGTGCCAGCAGTTACTCGGGACAGGGGGCTGGCTACACCTTC.